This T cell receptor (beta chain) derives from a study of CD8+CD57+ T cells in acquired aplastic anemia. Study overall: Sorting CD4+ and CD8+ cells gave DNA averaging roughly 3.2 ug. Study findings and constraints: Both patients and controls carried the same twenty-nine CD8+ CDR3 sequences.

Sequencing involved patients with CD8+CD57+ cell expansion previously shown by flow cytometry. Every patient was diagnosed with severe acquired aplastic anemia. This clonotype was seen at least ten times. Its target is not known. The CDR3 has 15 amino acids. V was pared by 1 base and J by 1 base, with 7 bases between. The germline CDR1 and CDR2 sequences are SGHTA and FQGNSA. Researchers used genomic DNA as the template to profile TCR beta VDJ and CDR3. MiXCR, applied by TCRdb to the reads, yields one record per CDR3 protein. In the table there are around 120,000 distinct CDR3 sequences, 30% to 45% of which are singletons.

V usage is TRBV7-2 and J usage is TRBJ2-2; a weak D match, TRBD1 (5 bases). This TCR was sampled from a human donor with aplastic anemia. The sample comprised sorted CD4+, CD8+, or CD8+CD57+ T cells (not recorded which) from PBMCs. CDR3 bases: TGTGCCAGCAGCTTAGTCCAGGGGAACACCGGGGAGCTGTTTTTT. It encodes CASSLVQGNTGELFF.